Listed below are T cell receptor beta chains from one sample, sequenced in a study of a mutant IDH1 vaccine in newly diagnosed glioma. Data came from immunoSEQ multiplex PCR; TCRdb stores just in-frame clones and leaves some out. The sample contains tens of thousands of clones, over 70% of which appear only once. For these TCRs, the target antigens are not known. Sequenced here: PBMCs, sampled from a glioma patient whose treatment included an IDH1 peptide vaccine. The receptor set was obtained from a middle-aged man with glioma. Both conserved end residues are part of each CDR3. D genes are given only for firm matches. Clone size is not always given. Where it is, it says once, few, many or a class for expanded clones.

J gene: TRBJ1-1
clone size: NA
V gene: TRBV7-6
D gene: NA
CDR3 protein: CASSLNGLETEAFF
CDR3 DNA: TGTGCCAGCAGCTTAAACGGGCTGGAGACTGAGGCTTTCTTT

J gene: TRBJ2-4
clone size: NA
V gene: TRBV19
D gene: NA
CDR3 protein: CASSIVSGAKNIQYF
CDR3 DNA: TGTGCCAGTAGTATCGTGAGTGGGGCCAAAAACATTCAGTACTTC

J gene: TRBJ2-1
clone size: NA
V gene: TRBV7-6
D gene: TRBD2
CDR3 protein: CASSLAAGVDNEQFF
CDR3 DNA: TGTGCCAGCAGCTTAGCGGCGGGAGTGGACAATGAGCAGTTCTTC

J gene: TRBJ1-5
clone size: NA
V gene: TRBV19
D gene: NA
CDR3 protein: CASSIRNSNQPQHF
CDR3 DNA: TGTGCCAGTAGTATTAGAAATAGCAATCAGCCCCAGCATTTT

J gene: TRBJ1-5
clone size: NA
V gene: TRBV6-1
D gene: NA
CDR3 protein: CASMGWGVSNQPQHF
CDR3 DNA: TGTGCCAGCATGGGGTGGGGGGTTAGCAATCAGCCCCAGCATTTT

J gene: TRBJ2-1
clone size: NA
V gene: TRBV6-4
D gene: NA
CDR3 protein: CASGEGNEQFF
CDR3 DNA: TGTGCCTCAGGGGAGGGCAATGAGCAGTTCTTC

J gene: TRBJ1-1
clone size: NA
V gene: TRBV6-1
D gene: NA
CDR3 protein: CASSALGQGGAFF
CDR3 DNA: TGTGCCAGCAGTGCCCTGGGGCAGGGTGGAGCTTTCTTT

J gene: TRBJ2-3
clone size: NA
V gene: TRBV7-2
D gene: NA
CDR3 protein: CASSLDRSSGSDTQYF
CDR3 DNA: TGTGCCAGCAGCTTAGACCGGAGTAGCGGCTCAGATACGCAGTATTTT

J gene: TRBJ2-7
clone size: NA
V gene: TRBV7-7
D gene: NA
CDR3 protein: CASSLDGSNEQYF
CDR3 DNA: TGTGCCAGCAGCTTAGACGGGAGCAACGAGCAGTACTTC

J gene: TRBJ2-7
clone size: NA
V gene: TRBV7-9
D gene: NA
CDR3 protein: CASSHPAAGEQYF
CDR3 DNA: TGTGCCAGCAGCCACCCGGCGGCGGGTGAGCAGTACTTC

J gene: TRBJ1-3
clone size: few
V gene: TRBV18
D gene: TRBD1
CDR3 protein: CASSTGGTGNTIYF
CDR3 DNA: TGTGCCAGCTCAACAGGGGGCACTGGAAACACCATATATTTT

J gene: TRBJ2-7
clone size: NA
V gene: TRBV27
D gene: NA
CDR3 protein: CASSSPGRSYEQYF
CDR3 DNA: TGTGCCAGCAGTTCCCCGGGACGGTCCTACGAGCAGTACTTC

J gene: TRBJ2-2
clone size: NA
V gene: TRBV5-5
D gene: NA
CDR3 protein: CASSGTTGWAGELFF
CDR3 DNA: TGTGCCAGCAGCGGGACGACAGGTTGGGCCGGGGAGCTGTTTTTT

J gene: TRBJ1-5
clone size: few
V gene: TRBV4-2
D gene: NA
CDR3 protein: CASSQNRDQPQHF
CDR3 DNA: TGTGCCAGCAGCCAAAACAGGGATCAGCCCCAGCATTTT

J gene: TRBJ1-5
clone size: few
V gene: TRBV19
D gene: TRBD1
CDR3 protein: CASSMGTGNQPQHF
CDR3 DNA: TGTGCCAGTAGTATGGGGACAGGGAATCAGCCCCAGCATTTT

J gene: TRBJ2-7
clone size: NA
V gene: TRBV19
D gene: TRBD2
CDR3 protein: CASSIDTSGSSEQYF
CDR3 DNA: TGTGCCAGTAGTATAGACACTAGCGGGAGCAGTGAGCAGTACTTC

J gene: TRBJ2-7
clone size: NA
V gene: TRBV5-6
D gene: NA
CDR3 protein: CASSLDGVSYEQYF
CDR3 DNA: TGTGCCAGCAGCTTGGATGGGGTATCGTACGAGCAGTACTTC

J gene: TRBJ2-3
clone size: NA
V gene: TRBV7-8
D gene: NA
CDR3 protein: CASSPPGSSTDTQYF
CDR3 DNA: TGTGCCAGCAGCCCGCCGGGATCCTCCACAGATACGCAGTATTTT

J gene: TRBJ1-2
clone size: NA
V gene: TRBV7-2
D gene: NA
CDR3 protein: CASSLGQWDYTF
CDR3 DNA: TGTGCCAGCAGCTTAGGACAGTGGGACTACACCTTC

J gene: TRBJ2-3
clone size: NA
V gene: TRBV25-1
D gene: NA
CDR3 protein: CASSHGRRSTDTQYF
CDR3 DNA: TGTGCCAGCAGTCACGGGAGAAGGAGCACAGATACGCAGTATTTT

J gene: TRBJ2-7
clone size: NA
V gene: TRBV7-2
D gene: NA
CDR3 protein: CASSTSGSSSYEQYF
CDR3 DNA: TGTGCCAGCAGCACCAGCGGCAGCTCCTCCTACGAGCAGTACTTC

J gene: TRBJ2-2
clone size: NA
V gene: TRBV6-5
D gene: NA
CDR3 protein: CASSLTLTGELFF
CDR3 DNA: TGTGCCAGCAGTCTTACCCTCACCGGGGAGCTGTTTTTT

J gene: TRBJ2-2
clone size: NA
V gene: TRBV27
D gene: NA
CDR3 protein: CASSLAADYTGELFF
CDR3 DNA: TGTGCCAGCAGTTTAGCGGCCGACTACACCGGGGAGCTGTTTTTT

J gene: TRBJ1-5
clone size: NA
V gene: TRBV29-1
D gene: NA
CDR3 protein: CSVLAGNSNQPQHF
CDR3 DNA: TGCAGCGTCCTAGCGGGGAATAGCAATCAGCCCCAGCATTTT

J gene: TRBJ2-1
clone size: NA
V gene: TRBV7-9
D gene: NA
CDR3 protein: CASSRGDPHNEQFF
CDR3 DNA: TGTGCCAGCAGCCGAGGGGACCCCCACAATGAGCAGTTCTTC

J gene: TRBJ2-5
clone size: NA
V gene: TRBV16
D gene: NA
CDR3 protein: CASSRIREETQYF
CDR3 DNA: TGTGCCAGCAGCAGGATCCGGGAAGAGACCCAGTACTTC

J gene: TRBJ1-5
clone size: NA
V gene: TRBV29-1
D gene: NA
CDR3 protein: CSASDGYSNQPQHF
CDR3 DNA: TGCAGCGCATCGGACGGGTATAGCAATCAGCCCCAGCATTTT

J gene: TRBJ2-1
clone size: few
V gene: TRBV19
D gene: NA
CDR3 protein: CASSIKVGLRYNEQFF
CDR3 DNA: TGTGCCAGTAGTATTAAAGTCGGACTACGATACAATGAGCAGTTCTTC

J gene: TRBJ2-1
clone size: once
V gene: TRBV10-3
D gene: TRBD2
CDR3 protein: CAISRGLAGGNEQFF
CDR3 DNA: TGTGCCATCAGTCGAGGACTAGCGGGAGGTAATGAGCAGTTCTTC

J gene: TRBJ2-7
clone size: NA
V gene: TRBV6-1
D gene: NA
CDR3 protein: CASSEDSRSYEQYF
CDR3 DNA: TGTGCCAGCAGTGAAGACAGCCGCTCCTACGAGCAGTACTTC

J gene: TRBJ2-7
clone size: NA
V gene: TRBV4-3
D gene: NA
CDR3 protein: CASSQETGSAYEQYF
CDR3 DNA: TGCGCCAGCAGCCAAGAAACAGGCTCCGCCTACGAGCAGTACTTC

J gene: TRBJ2-3
clone size: few
V gene: TRBV7-9
D gene: NA
CDR3 protein: CADRSGYTDTQYF
CDR3 DNA: TGTGCCGACCGGAGCGGCTACACAGATACGCAGTATTTT

J gene: TRBJ2-7
clone size: NA
V gene: TRBV9
D gene: NA
CDR3 protein: CASSPAGGSGEQYF
CDR3 DNA: TGTGCCAGCAGCCCAGCTGGGGGTTCGGGCGAGCAGTACTTC

J gene: TRBJ2-3
clone size: NA
V gene: TRBV6-5
D gene: NA
CDR3 protein: CASSDYRDDTQYF
CDR3 DNA: TGTGCCAGCAGCGATTACAGGGACGATACGCAGTATTTT

J gene: TRBJ2-1
clone size: NA
V gene: TRBV18
D gene: NA
CDR3 protein: CASSPLLGSYNEQFF
CDR3 DNA: TGTGCCAGCTCACCTCTCCTCGGCAGCTACAATGAGCAGTTCTTC

J gene: TRBJ2-1
clone size: NA
V gene: TRBV7-2
D gene: TRBD2
CDR3 protein: CASSADGRFIYNEQFF
CDR3 DNA: TGTGCCAGCAGCGCGGACGGGAGGTTTATCTACAATGAGCAGTTCTTC

J gene: TRBJ2-1
clone size: few
V gene: TRBV2
D gene: NA
CDR3 protein: CASRRDIPYNEQFF
CDR3 DNA: TGTGCCAGCAGACGGGATATCCCCTACAATGAGCAGTTCTTC

J gene: TRBJ2-3
clone size: few
V gene: TRBV7-2
D gene: NA
CDR3 protein: CASTRWGTDTQYF
CDR3 DNA: TGTGCCAGCACCCGATGGGGCACAGATACGCAGTATTTT

J gene: TRBJ2-7
clone size: NA
V gene: TRBV18
D gene: TRBD2
CDR3 protein: CASSPVSGRAGEQYF
CDR3 DNA: TGTGCCAGCTCACCGGTTAGCGGGAGGGCGGGAGAGCAGTACTTC

J gene: TRBJ2-3
clone size: NA
V gene: TRBV5-1
D gene: TRBD2
CDR3 protein: CASSGLAVGRDTQYF
CDR3 DNA: TGCGCCAGCAGCGGACTAGCGGTAGGAAGAGATACGCAGTATTTT

J gene: TRBJ1-5
clone size: few
V gene: TRBV19
D gene: TRBD1
CDR3 protein: CASSILTGRQPQHF
CDR3 DNA: TGTGCCAGTAGTATCTTGACAGGGAGGCAGCCCCAGCATTTT

J gene: TRBJ2-2
clone size: NA
V gene: TRBV19
D gene: TRBD1
CDR3 protein: CASSMTGSTGELFF
CDR3 DNA: TGTGCCAGTAGTATGACAGGGTCGACCGGGGAGCTGTTTTTT

J gene: TRBJ2-5
clone size: NA
V gene: TRBV18
D gene: TRBD1
CDR3 protein: CASSPPLTGVSRETQYF
CDR3 DNA: TGTGCCAGCTCACCACCTCTGACAGGGGTATCCCGAGAGACCCAGTACTTC

J gene: TRBJ2-7
clone size: NA
V gene: TRBV2
D gene: TRBD1
CDR3 protein: CASRRDRGNEQYF
CDR3 DNA: TGTGCCAGCAGAAGAGACAGGGGTAATGAGCAGTACTTC

J gene: TRBJ2-1
clone size: NA
V gene: TRBV7-9
D gene: TRBD2
CDR3 protein: CASSLKGGRNNEQFF
CDR3 DNA: TGTGCCAGCAGCTTAAAGGGCGGGAGAAACAATGAGCAGTTCTTC

J gene: TRBJ2-6
clone size: once
V gene: TRBV4-3
D gene: NA
CDR3 protein: CASSEPGANVLTF
CDR3 DNA: TGCGCCAGCAGCGAACCTGGGGCCAACGTCCTGACTTTC

J gene: TRBJ2-2
clone size: NA
V gene: TRBV7-8
D gene: NA
CDR3 protein: CASSFFTVGIANTGELFF
CDR3 DNA: TGTGCCAGCAGCTTTTTCACCGTCGGGATCGCGAACACCGGGGAGCTGTTTTTT